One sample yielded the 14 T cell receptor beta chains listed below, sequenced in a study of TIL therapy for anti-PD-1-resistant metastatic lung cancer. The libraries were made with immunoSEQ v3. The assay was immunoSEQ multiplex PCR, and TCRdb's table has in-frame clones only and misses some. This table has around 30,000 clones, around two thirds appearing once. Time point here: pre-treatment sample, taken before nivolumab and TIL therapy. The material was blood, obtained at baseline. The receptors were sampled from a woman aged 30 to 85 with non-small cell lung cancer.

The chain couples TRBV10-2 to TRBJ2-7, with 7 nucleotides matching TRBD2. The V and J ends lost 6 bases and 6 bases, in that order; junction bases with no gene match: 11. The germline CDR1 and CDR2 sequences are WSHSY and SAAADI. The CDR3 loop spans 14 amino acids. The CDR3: CASRTGTMGREQYF. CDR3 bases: TGCGCCAGCAGAACCGGGACTATGGGCCGCGAGCAGTACTTC.

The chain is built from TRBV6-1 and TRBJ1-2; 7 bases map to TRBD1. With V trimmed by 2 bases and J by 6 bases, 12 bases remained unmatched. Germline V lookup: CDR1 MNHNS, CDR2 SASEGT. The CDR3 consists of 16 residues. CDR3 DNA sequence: TGTGCCAGCAGTGAACGACAGGGCTGGAGGTCGGATGGCTACACCTTC. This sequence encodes CASSERQGWRSDGYTF.

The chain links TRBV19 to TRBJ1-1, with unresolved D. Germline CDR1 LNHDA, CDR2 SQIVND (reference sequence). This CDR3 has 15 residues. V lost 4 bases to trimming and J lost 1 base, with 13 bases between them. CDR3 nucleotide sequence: TGTGCCAGTAGTAACCAAATTGGAGCGAACACTGAAGCTTTCTTT. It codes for CASSNQIGANTEAFF. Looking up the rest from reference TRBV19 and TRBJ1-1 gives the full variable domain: DGGITQSPKYLFRKEGQNVTLSCEQNLNHDAMYWYRQDPGQGLRLIYYSQIVNDFQKGDIAEGYSVSREKKESFPLTVTSAQKNPTAFYLCASSNQIGANTEAFFGQGTRLTVV.

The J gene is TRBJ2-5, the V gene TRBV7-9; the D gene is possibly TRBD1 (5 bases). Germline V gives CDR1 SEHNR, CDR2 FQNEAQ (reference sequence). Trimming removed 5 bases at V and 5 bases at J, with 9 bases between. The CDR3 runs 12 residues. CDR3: CASSTGPETQYF. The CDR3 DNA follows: TGTGCCAGCAGCACAGGCCCCGAGACCCAGTACTTC.

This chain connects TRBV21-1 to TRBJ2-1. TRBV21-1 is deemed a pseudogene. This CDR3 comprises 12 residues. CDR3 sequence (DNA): TGTGCCAGCAGCAAAGCCTTTGGACCGCAGTTCTTC. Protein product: CASSKAFGPQFF.

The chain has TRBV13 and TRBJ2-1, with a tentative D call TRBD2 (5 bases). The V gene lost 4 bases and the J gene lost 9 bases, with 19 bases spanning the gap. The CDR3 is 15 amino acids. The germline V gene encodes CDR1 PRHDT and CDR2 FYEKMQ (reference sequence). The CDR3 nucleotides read TGTGCCAGCAGCTCCGAGGGCGGGCGACGGGGTGAGCAGTTCTTC. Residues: CASSSEGGRRGEQFF.

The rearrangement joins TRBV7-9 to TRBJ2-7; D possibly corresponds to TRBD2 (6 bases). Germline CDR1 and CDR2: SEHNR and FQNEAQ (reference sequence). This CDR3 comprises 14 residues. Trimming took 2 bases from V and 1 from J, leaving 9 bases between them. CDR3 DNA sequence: TGTGCCAGCAGCTTAACTGGGGGGTCCTACGAGCAGTACTTC. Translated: CASSLTGGSYEQYF.

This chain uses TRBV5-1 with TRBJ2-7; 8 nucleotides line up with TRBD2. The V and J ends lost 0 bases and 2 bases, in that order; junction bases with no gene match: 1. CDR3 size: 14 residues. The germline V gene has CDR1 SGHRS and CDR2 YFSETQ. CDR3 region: CASSLARGAYEQYF. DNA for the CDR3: TGCGCCAGCAGCTTGGCGCGGGGGGCCTACGAGCAGTACTTC.

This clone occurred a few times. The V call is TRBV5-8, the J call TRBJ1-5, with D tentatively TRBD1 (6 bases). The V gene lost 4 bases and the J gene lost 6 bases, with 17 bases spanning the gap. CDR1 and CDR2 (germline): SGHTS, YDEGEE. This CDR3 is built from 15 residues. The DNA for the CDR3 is TGTGCCAGCAGCCCGCGGGTGGGGGGCCGTCAGCCCCAGCATTTT. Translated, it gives CASSPRVGGRQPQHF.

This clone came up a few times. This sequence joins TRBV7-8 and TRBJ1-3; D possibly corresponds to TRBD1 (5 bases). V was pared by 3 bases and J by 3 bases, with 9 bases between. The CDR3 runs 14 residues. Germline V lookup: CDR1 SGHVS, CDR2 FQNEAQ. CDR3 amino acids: CASSFRGYGNTIYF. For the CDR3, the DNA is TGTGCCAGCAGCTTTAGGGGTTATGGAAACACCATATATTTT.

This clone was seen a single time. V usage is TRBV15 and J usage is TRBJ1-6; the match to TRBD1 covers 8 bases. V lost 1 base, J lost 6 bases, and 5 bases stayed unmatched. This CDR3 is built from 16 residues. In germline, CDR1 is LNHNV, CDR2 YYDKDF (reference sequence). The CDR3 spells CATSRVVGQGNSPLHF. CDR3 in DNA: TGTGCCACCAGCAGAGTGGTAGGACAGGGTAATTCACCCCTCCACTTT.

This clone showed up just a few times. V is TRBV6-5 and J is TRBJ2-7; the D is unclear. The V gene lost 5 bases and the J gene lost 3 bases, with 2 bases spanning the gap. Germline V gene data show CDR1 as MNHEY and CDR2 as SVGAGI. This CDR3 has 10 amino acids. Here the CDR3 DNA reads TGTGCCAGCAGTGGCTACGAGCAGTACTTC. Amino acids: CASSGYEQYF.

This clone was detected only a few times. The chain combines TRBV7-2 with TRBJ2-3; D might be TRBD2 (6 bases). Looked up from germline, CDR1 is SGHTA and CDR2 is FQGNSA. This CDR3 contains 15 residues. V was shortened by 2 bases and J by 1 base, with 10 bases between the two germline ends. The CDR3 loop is CASSLSGVRTDTQYF. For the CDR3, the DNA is TGTGCCAGCAGCTTATCGGGAGTTCGCACAGATACGCAGTATTTT.

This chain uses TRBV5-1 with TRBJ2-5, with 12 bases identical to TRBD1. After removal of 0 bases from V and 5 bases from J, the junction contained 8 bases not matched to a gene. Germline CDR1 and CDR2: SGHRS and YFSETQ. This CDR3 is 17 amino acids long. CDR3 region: CASSLEGTGGGRETQYF. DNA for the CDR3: TGCGCCAGCAGCTTGGAAGGGACAGGGGGCGGCCGGGAGACCCAGTACTTC.